This TCR beta chain derives from a study of blood T cells in healthy people across ages. The CDR3 runs to 13 residues. V dropped 7 bases and J dropped 5 bases, with 14 bases sitting between them. CDR1 and CDR2 from the germline V gene are MNHEY and SMNVEV (reference sequence). Primers used in a second PCR of roughly 7 to 11 cycles were a sample-barcoded 5' primer and a J-beta primer mix. TCRdb re-analysed the 5' RACE reads in MiXCR, keeping a single row per CDR3 protein. In the table there are about 730,000 distinct CDR3 sequences, about 40% of which are singletons. Study-wide points: TCR beta diversity per million T cells fell roughly linearly with age.

Regarding this clonotype: Its antigen is not identified.

Sample: blood. The sequence derives from a woman in her sixties in good health. This sequence joins TRBV27 and TRBJ1-1, with D unclear. The DNA of the CDR3 is TGTGCCAGCACCGAGACTGGCGAAACTGAAGCTTTCTTT. It translates to CASTETGETEAFF.